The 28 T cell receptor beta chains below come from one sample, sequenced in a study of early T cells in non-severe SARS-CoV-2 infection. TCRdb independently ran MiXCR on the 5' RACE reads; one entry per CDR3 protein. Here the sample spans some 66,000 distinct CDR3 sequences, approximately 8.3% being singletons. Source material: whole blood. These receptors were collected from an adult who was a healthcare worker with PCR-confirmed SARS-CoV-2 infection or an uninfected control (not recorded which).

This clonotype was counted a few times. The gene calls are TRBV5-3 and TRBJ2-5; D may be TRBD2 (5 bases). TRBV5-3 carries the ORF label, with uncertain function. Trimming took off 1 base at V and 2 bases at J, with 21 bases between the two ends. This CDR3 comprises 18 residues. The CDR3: CARSLSRPLADLQETQYF. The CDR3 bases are TGTGCCAGAAGCTTGTCCCGGCCCCTAGCAGATCTTCAAGAGACCCAGTACTTC.

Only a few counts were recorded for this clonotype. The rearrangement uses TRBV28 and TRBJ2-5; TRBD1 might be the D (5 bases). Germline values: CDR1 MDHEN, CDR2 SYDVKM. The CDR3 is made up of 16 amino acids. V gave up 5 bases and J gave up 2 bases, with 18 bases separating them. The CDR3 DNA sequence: TGTGCCAGCAGTCCTGGGGCCGGCAGGTCTCAAGAGACCCAGTACTTC. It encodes CASSPGAGRSQETQYF.

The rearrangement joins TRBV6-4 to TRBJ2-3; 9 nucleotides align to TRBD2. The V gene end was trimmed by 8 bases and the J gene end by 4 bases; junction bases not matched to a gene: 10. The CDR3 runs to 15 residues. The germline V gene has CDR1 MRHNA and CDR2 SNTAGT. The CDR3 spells CASGGASGNPDTQYF. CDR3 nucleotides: TGTGCCAGCGGCGGGGCTAGCGGGAATCCAGATACGCAGTATTTT.

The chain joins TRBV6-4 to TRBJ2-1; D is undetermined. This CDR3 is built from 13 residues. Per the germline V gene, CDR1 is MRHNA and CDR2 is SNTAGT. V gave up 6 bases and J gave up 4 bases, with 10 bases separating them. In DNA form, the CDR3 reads TGTGCCAGCAGCCGAACTACATACAATGAGCAGTTCTTC. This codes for CASSRTTYNEQFF.

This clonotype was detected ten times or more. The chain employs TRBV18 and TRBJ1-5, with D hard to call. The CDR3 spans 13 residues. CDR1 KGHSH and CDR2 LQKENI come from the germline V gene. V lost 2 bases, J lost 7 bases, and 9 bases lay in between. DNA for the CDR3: TGTGCCAGCTCACCAGCGGAATCCCAGCCCCAGCATTTT. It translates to CASSPAESQPQHF.

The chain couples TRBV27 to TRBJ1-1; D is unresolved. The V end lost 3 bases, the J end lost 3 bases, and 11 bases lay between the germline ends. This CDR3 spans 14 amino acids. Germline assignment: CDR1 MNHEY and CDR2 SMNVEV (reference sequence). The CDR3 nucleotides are TGTGCCAGCAGTTTCCGCCTGCAGGACACTGAAGCTTTCTTT. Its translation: CASSFRLQDTEAFF.

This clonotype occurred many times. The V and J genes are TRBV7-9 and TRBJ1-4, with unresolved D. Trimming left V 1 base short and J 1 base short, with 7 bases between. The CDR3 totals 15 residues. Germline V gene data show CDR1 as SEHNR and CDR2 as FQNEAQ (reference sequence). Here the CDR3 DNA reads TGTGCCAGCAGCTTAGGGGGTGGAACTAATGAAAAACTGTTTTTT. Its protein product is CASSLGGGTNEKLFF.

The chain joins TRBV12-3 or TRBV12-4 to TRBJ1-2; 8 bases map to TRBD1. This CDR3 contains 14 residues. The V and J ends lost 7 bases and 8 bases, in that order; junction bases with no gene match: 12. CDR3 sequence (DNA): TGTGCCAGCATTCAATCTACCGGGACAGGAGGCTACACCTTC. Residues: CASIQSTGTGGYTF.

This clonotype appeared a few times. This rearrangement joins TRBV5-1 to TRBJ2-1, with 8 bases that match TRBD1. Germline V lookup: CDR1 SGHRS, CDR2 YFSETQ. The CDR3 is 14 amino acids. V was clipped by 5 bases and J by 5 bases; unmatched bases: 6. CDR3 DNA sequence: TGCGCCAGCAGGGAACAGGGGGGTGACAATGAGCAGTTCTTC. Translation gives CASREQGGDNEQFF.

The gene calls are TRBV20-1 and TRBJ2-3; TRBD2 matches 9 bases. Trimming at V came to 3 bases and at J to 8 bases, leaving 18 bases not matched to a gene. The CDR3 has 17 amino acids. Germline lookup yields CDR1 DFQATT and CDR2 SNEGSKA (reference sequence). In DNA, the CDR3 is TGCAGTGCTAGTTCGTACCAAGGGCTAGCGGGATCGGGTACGCAGTATTTT. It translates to CSASSYQGLAGSGTQYF.

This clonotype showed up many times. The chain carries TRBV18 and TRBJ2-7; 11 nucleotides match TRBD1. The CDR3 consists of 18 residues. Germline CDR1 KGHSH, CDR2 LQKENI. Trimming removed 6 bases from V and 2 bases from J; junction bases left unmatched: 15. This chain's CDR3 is CASSTSSPMGQGAYEQYF. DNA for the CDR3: TGTGCCAGCTCGACCTCCTCCCCGATGGGACAGGGGGCCTACGAGCAGTACTTC.

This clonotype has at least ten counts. The DNA for the CDR3 is TGTGCCAGCAGTTTAGGAGCCCAGGAGCCCCAGCATTTT. This sequence encodes CASSLGAQEPQHF. The chain joins TRBV12-3 or TRBV12-4 to TRBJ1-5; D is unresolved. Trimming left V 1 base short and J 8 bases short, with 9 bases between. CDR3 size: 13 residues.

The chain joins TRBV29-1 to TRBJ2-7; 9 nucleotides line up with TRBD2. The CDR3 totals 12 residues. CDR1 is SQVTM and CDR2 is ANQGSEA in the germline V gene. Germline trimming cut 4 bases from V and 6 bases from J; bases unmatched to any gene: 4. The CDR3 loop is CSVGREGREQYF. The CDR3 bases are TGCAGCGTTGGGCGGGAGGGCCGCGAGCAGTACTTC.

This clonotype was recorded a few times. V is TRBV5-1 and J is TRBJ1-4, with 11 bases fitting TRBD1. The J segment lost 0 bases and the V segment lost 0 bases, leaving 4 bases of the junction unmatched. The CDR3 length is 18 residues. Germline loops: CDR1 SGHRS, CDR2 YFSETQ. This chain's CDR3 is CASSLVGTGGPTNEKLFF. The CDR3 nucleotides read TGCGCCAGCAGCTTGGTCGGGACAGGGGGTCCAACTAATGAAAAACTGTTTTTT.

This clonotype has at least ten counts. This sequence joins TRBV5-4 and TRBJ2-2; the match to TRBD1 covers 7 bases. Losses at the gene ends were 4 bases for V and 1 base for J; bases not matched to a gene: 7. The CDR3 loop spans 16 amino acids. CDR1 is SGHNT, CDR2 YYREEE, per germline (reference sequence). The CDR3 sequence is CASSPTRTGNTGELFF. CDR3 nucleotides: TGTGCCAGCAGCCCCACACGGACAGGGAACACCGGGGAGCTGTTTTTT.

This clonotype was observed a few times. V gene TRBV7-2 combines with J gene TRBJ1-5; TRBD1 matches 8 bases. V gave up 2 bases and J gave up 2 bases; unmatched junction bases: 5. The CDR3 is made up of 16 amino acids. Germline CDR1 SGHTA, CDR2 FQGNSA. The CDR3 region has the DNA TGTGCCAGCAGCTTAACAGGGGGAGTCGGCAATCAGCCCCAGCATTTT. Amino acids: CASSLTGGVGNQPQHF.

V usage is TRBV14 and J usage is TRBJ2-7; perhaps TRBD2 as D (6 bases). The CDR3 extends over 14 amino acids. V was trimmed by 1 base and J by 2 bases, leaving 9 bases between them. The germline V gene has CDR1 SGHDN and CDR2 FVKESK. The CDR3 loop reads CASSQGRAAYEQYF. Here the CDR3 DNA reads TGTGCCAGCAGCCAAGGGAGGGCGGCCTACGAGCAGTACTTC. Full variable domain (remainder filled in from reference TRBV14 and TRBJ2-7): EAGVTQFPSHSVIEKGQTVTLRCDPISGHDNLYWYRRVMGKEIKFLLHFVKESKQDESGMPNNRFLAERTGGTYSTLKVQPAELEDSGVYFCASSQGRAAYEQYFGPGTRLTVT.

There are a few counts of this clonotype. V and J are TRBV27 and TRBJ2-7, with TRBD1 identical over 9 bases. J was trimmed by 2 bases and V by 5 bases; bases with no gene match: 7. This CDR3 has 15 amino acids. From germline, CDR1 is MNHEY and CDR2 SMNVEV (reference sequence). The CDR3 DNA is TGTGCCAGCAGTCGGGCCGGGACAGGGACCTACGAGCAGTACTTC. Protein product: CASSRAGTGTYEQYF.

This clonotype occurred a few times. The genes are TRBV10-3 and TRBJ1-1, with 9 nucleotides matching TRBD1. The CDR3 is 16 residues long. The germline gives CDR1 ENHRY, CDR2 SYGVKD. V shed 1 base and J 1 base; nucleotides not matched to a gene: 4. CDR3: CAISEFSTGGNTEAFF. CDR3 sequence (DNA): TGTGCCATCAGTGAGTTTTCGACAGGGGGGAACACTGAAGCTTTCTTT.

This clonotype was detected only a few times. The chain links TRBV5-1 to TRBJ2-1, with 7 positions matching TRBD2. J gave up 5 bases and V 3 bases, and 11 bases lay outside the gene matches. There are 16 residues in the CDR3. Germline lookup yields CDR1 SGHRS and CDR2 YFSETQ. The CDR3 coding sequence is TGCGCCAGCAGCTGGCCCCAGGCGGGAGCACACAATGAGCAGTTCTTC. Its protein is CASSWPQAGAHNEQFF. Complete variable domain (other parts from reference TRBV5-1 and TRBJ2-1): KAGVTQTPRYLIKTRGQQVTLSCSPISGHRSVSWYQQTPGQGLQFLFEYFSETQRNKGNFPGRFSGRQFSNSRSEMNVSTLELGDSALYLCASSWPQAGAHNEQFFGPGTRLTVL.

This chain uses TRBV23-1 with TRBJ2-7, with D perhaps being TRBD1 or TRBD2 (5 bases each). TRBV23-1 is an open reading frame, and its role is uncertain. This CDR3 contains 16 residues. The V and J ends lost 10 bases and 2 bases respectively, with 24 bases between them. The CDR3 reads CATLLRGRDGPYEQYF. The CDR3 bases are TGCGCCACCCTCTTACGGGGCCGGGACGGACCCTACGAGCAGTACTTC.

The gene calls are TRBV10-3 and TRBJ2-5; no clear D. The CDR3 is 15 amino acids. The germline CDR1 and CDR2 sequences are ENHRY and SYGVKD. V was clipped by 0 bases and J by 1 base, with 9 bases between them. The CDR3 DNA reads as TGTGCCATCAGTGAGTCAGCACCAGTCCAAGAGACCCAGTACTTC. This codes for CAISESAPVQETQYF.

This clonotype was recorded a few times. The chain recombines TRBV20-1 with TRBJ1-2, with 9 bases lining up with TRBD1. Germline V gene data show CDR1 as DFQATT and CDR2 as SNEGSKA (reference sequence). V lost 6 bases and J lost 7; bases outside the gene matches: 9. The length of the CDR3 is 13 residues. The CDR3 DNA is TGCAGTGCCCATGACGGGACAGGGACTGGCTACACCTTC. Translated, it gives CSAHDGTGTGYTF.

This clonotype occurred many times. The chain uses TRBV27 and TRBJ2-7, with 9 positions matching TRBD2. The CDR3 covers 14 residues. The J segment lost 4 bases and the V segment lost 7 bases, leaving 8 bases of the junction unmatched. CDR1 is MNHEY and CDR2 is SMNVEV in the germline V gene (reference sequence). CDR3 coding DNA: TGTGCCAGCACCTACAAAGCGGGAGGTTACGAGCAGTACTTC. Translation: CASTYKAGGYEQYF.

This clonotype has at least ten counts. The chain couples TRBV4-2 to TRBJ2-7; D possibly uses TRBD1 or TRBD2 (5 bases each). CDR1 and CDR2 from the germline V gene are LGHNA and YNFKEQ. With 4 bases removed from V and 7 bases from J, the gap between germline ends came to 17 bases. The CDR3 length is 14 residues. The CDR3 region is CASSLRDQNLEQYF. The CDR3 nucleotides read TGTGCCAGCAGCCTCCGGGACCAGAACCTGGAGCAGTACTTC.

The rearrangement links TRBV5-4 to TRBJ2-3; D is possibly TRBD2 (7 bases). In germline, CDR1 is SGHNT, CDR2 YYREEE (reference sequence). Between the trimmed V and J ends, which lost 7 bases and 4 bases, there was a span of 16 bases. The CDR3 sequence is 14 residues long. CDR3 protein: CASFKRDNADTQYF. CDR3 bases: TGTGCCAGCTTCAAGCGGGACAACGCAGATACGCAGTATTTT.

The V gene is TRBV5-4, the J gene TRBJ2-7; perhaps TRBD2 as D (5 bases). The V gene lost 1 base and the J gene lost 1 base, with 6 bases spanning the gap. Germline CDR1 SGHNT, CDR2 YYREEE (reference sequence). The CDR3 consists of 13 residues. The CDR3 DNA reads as TGTGCCAGCAGCTTGCGCGGGTCCTACGAGCAGTACTTC. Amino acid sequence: CASSLRGSYEQYF. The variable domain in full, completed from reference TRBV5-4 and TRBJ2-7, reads ETGVTQSPTHLIKTRGQQVTLRCSSQSGHNTVSWYQQALGQGPQFIFQYYREEENGRGNFPPRFSGLQFPNYSSELNVNALELDDSALYLCASSLRGSYEQYFGPGTRLTVT.

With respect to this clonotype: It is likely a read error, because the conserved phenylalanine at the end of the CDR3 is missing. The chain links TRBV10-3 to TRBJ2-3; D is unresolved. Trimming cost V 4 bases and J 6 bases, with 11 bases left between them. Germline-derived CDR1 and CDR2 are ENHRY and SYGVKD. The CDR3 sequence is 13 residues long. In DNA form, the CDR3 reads TGTGCCATCAGTGGGGAACCGGAGGATACGCAGTATTCT. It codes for CAISGEPEDTQYS.